The rows below give T cell receptor beta chains drawn from one sample of a study of vaccination effects on CD4 cells after COVID-19. The antigens for these receptors are not known. Generated by immunoSEQ multiplex PCR, the TCRdb table keeps only in-frame clones and is missing some. This sample has 15,000 to 20,000 clones, with approximately 80% found just once. Sequenced material: CD4+ T cells from PBMCs cultured with HCoV-NL63 spike peptides, taken after COVID-19 vaccination. These receptors were collected from a human donor who received a COVID-19 vaccine. Each CDR3 is given with its conserved first and last residue. D genes are given only for firm matches. Clone size appears in some rows only: once, few, many, or a class for an expanded clone.

TRBV3-1/TRBV3-2	.	TRBJ1-1	.	CASSFLRAEAFF	TGTGCCAGCAGCTTCCTTCGGGCTGAAGCTTTCTTT
TRBV19	.	TRBJ1-1	.	CASSVRPNTEAFF	TGTGCCAGTAGCGTTCGTCCTAACACTGAAGCTTTCTTT
TRBV7-2	.	TRBJ1-5	.	CASSLISGDQPQHF	TGTGCCAGCAGCTTAATATCAGGGGACCAGCCCCAGCATTTT
TRBV9	TRBD1	TRBJ1-1	.	CASSTRQGAVNTEAFF	TGTGCCAGCAGCACCCGACAGGGGGCTGTTAACACTGAAGCTTTCTTT
TRBV6-2/TRBV6-3	.	TRBJ2-3	once	CASSYPSFRGTDTQYF	TGTGCCAGCAGTTACCCAAGCTTTCGGGGCACAGATACGCAGTATTTT
TRBV24-1	TRBD2	TRBJ2-2	few	CATSVSGGTGELFF	TGTGCCACCAGTGTGTCGGGGGGCACCGGGGAGCTGTTTTTT
TRBV7-2	TRBD1	TRBJ1-1	.	CASSFLQGAEAFF	TGTGCCAGCAGCTTCCTACAGGGGGCTGAAGCTTTCTTT
TRBV6-1	.	TRBJ1-5	.	CASSEEDARTGQPQHF	TGTGCCAGCAGTGAAGAGGACGCAAGAACGGGGCAGCCCCAGCATTTT
TRBV7-3	TRBD1	TRBJ1-1	.	CASSTDRDTEAFF	TGTGCCAGCAGCACCGACAGGGACACTGAAGCTTTCTTT
TRBV6-5	TRBD2	TRBJ2-1	.	CASRQSGGASEQFF	TGTGCCAGCAGACAAAGCGGGGGGGCCTCGGAGCAGTTCTTC
TRBV5-1	.	TRBJ2-5	.	CASSLVQGPGETQYF	TGCGCCAGCAGCTTGGTCCAGGGGCCGGGGGAGACCCAGTACTTC
TRBV12-3/TRBV12-4	.	TRBJ1-1	.	CASSLGANTEAFF	TGTGCCAGCAGTTTAGGGGCGAACACTGAAGCTTTCTTT
TRBV19	TRBD1	TRBJ1-2	.	CASSAGTGGAYGYTF	TGTGCCAGTAGTGCCGGGACAGGGGGCGCCTATGGCTACACCTTC
TRBV7-8	.	TRBJ2-2	.	CASSLVGSGNTGELFF	TGTGCCAGCAGCTTAGTAGGTAGCGGGAACACCGGGGAGCTGTTTTTT
TRBV6-6	TRBD1	TRBJ2-7	.	CASTLGGQGGYEQYF	TGTGCCAGCACCTTGGGGGGACAGGGTGGGTACGAGCAGTACTTC
TRBV6-5	.	TRBJ2-2	once	CASTKERPPAALFF	TGTGCCAGCACCAAGGAGAGACCTCCGGCGGCGCTGTTTTTT
TRBV5-1	.	TRBJ2-3	.	CASSRVGDVTDTQYF	TGCGCCAGCAGCCGGGTCGGGGACGTCACAGATACGCAGTATTTT
TRBV12-3/TRBV12-4	TRBD2	TRBJ2-1	.	CASRRLAGDEQFF	TGTGCCAGCAGGCGACTAGCGGGAGATGAGCAGTTCTTC
TRBV27	.	TRBJ2-3	.	CASSLFWGPDTQYF	TGTGCCAGCAGTTTATTCTGGGGGCCAGATACGCAGTATTTT
TRBV11-2	TRBD1	TRBJ2-5	.	CASSLGQGETQYF	TGTGCCAGCAGCTTAGGACAGGGGGAGACCCAGTACTTC
TRBV3-1/TRBV3-2	.	TRBJ2-2	.	CASSRVGGELFF	TGTGCCAGCAGCCGAGTCGGCGGGGAGCTGTTTTTT
TRBV7-9	.	TRBJ2-5	.	CASSSRWGLQETQYF	TGTGCCAGCAGCTCCCGATGGGGGCTCCAAGAGACCCAGTACTTC
TRBV19	.	TRBJ2-2	.	CASSILANTGELFF	TGTGCCAGTAGTATACTTGCCAACACCGGGGAGCTGTTTTTT
TRBV25-1	.	TRBJ1-5	.	CASSAGNQPQHF	TGTGCCAGCAGTGCGGGGAATCAGCCCCAGCATTTT
TRBV7-9	TRBD2	TRBJ2-5	.	CASSLASGTSGKETQYF	TGTGCCAGCAGCTTAGCCTCCGGGACTAGTGGTAAAGAGACCCAGTACTTC
TRBV7-9	.	TRBJ2-6	.	CASSGDRFRSGANVLTF	TGTGCCAGCAGCGGAGACAGGTTCCGCTCTGGGGCCAACGTCCTGACTTTC